The next 27 T cell receptor beta chains were all read from a single sample in a study of blood T cell repertoires in COVID-19. Method: immunoSEQ multiplex PCR; TCRdb's copy keeps in-frame clones and lacks some. The repertoire holds over 150,000 clones, roughly 92% seen once, with 0.6% to 0.8% in the top ten. Material: peripheral blood. The receptors were gathered from a young man with COVID-19, enrolled during active disease.

The V gene is TRBV5-4, the J gene TRBJ1-2; weak D call: TRBD1 (5 bases). V lost 0 bases and J lost 8, with 14 bases in between. The length of the CDR3 is 14 residues. Per germline, CDR1 SGHNT and CDR2 YYREEE (reference sequence). CDR3 DNA: TGTGCCAGCAGCTTGGCCGGGGGGTTCCAAGGCTACACCTTC. Its translation: CASSLAGGFQGYTF. Supplemented by reference TRBV5-4 and TRBJ1-2, the full variable domain reads ETGVTQSPTHLIKTRGQQVTLRCSSQSGHNTVSWYQQALGQGPQFIFQYYREEENGRGNFPPRFSGLQFPNYSSELNVNALELDDSALYLCASSLAGGFQGYTFGSGTRLTVV.

DNA of the CDR3: TGTGCCAGCAGGCCTGGGAGGACTGAAGCTTTCTTT. Protein sequence: CASRPGRTEAFF. The gene calls are TRBV7-2 and TRBJ1-1; unclear D gene. CDR1 and CDR2 from the germline V gene are SGHTA and FQGNSA. V shed 6 bases and J shed 5 bases, with 10 bases lying between them. The CDR3 is 12 residues long.

The chain employs TRBV7-6 and TRBJ1-3; D uncertain. Germline CDR1 is SGHVS and CDR2 is FNYEAQ. V was trimmed by 1 base and J by 2 bases, leaving 9 bases between them. This CDR3 contains 15 residues. This CDR3 reads CASSLDWTPGNTIYF. The CDR3 region has the DNA TGTGCCAGCAGCTTAGATTGGACTCCTGGAAACACCATATATTTT.

This chain connects TRBV16 to TRBJ2-1; 8 bases map to TRBD2. The CDR3 is made up of 16 amino acids. The germline gives CDR1 KGHSY, CDR2 FQNENV. The V segment lost 0 bases and the J segment 0 bases; nucleotides outside the gene matches: 1. CDR3 DNA: TGTGCCAGCAGCCAATCGGGGACTAGCTCCTACAATGAGCAGTTCTTC. This sequence encodes CASSQSGTSSYNEQFF.

The J gene is TRBJ2-7, the V gene TRBV5-1; TRBD1 matches 10 bases. Germline loops: CDR1 SGHRS, CDR2 YFSETQ. The CDR3 is made up of 14 amino acids. Losses at the gene ends were 4 bases for V and 4 bases for J; bases not matched to a gene: 5. Here the CDR3 reads CASSPGTGDYEQYF. As DNA, the CDR3 is TGCGCCAGCAGCCCCGGGACAGGGGATTACGAGCAGTACTTC.

This sequence joins TRBV6-5 and TRBJ1-1, with a possible D match to TRBD1 (5 bases). Germline loops: CDR1 MNHEY, CDR2 SVGAGI. Trimming took off 1 base at V and 0 bases at J, with 12 bases between the two ends. This CDR3 is built from 16 residues. DNA for the CDR3: TGTGCCAGCAGTTACTTAAGGACACGGATGAACACTGAAGCTTTCTTT. Translating gives CASSYLRTRMNTEAFF.

This clone was counted once. The junction does not match germline at one end; this may be a read error. The chain couples TRBV4-2 to TRBJ2-3; no clear D. This CDR3 has 14 amino acids. Germline V CDR1 and CDR2: LGHNA, YNFKEQ. The DNA of the CDR3 is TGTGCCAGCAGCCAAGAGGTGGGCACAGAAACGCAGTATTTT. Protein product: CASSQEVGTETQYF.

The rearrangement joins TRBV2 to TRBJ1-2, with D tentatively TRBD1 (6 bases). The germline gives CDR1 SNHLY, CDR2 FYNNEI. V gave up 7 bases and J gave up 3 bases, with 12 bases separating them. The CDR3 spans 13 residues. CDR3 loop: CASMQQGHYGYTF. Here the CDR3 DNA reads TGTGCCAGCATGCAACAGGGACACTATGGCTACACCTTC. The full variable domain, rest sourced from reference TRBV2 and TRBJ1-2, is EPEVTQTPSHQVTQMGQEVILRCVPISNHLYFYWYRQILGQKVEFLVSFYNNEISEKSEIFDDQFSVERPDGSNFTLKIRSTKLEDSAMYFCASMQQGHYGYTFGSGTRLTVV.

The genes are TRBV4-1 and TRBJ2-7; D is perhaps TRBD1 (6 bases). From germline, CDR1 is MGHRA and CDR2 YSYEKL. V lost 4 bases to trimming and J lost 4 bases, with 17 bases between them. The CDR3 is 15 amino acids. The CDR3 DNA is TGCGCCAGCAGCCCCAGAGCCGGGACACCGTACGAGCAGTACTTC. Encoded protein: CASSPRAGTPYEQYF.

The chain uses TRBV6-6 and TRBJ1-1; 7 bases match TRBD1. Losses at the gene ends were 6 bases for V and 6 bases for J; bases not matched to a gene: 10. This CDR3 has 14 residues. Germline lookup yields CDR1 MNHNY and CDR2 SVGAGI (reference sequence). The CDR3 DNA is TGTGCCAGCAGCGCGACAGGGATTAGGGCTGAAGCTTTCTTT. Translating it yields CASSATGIRAEAFF.

The chain combines TRBV30 with TRBJ2-5, with TRBD2 identical over 10 bases. The germline gives CDR1 GTSNPN, CDR2 SVGIG (reference sequence). The V and J ends lost 1 base and 5 bases, in that order; junction bases with no gene match: 4. This CDR3 contains 14 residues. The DNA for the CDR3 is TGTGCCTGGAGTGCAGCGGGGGGGCCGGAGACCCAGTACTTC. Its translation: CAWSAAGGPETQYF.

This chain links TRBV5-5 with TRBJ1-5; no definite D call. The V gene lost 1 base and the J gene lost 1 base, with 6 bases spanning the gap. Germline CDR1 reads SGHKS; CDR2 reads YYEKEE (reference sequence). The CDR3 contains 14 residues. This CDR3 reads CASSLIRSNQPQHF. The DNA for the CDR3 is TGTGCCAGCAGCTTGATACGGAGCAATCAGCCCCAGCATTTT.

The count of this clone is one. The CDR3 region is CASSEAASGGVEQYF. CDR3 bases: TGTGCCAGCAGTGAAGCGGCTAGCGGGGGTGTCGAGCAGTACTTC. This chain connects TRBV6-1 to TRBJ2-7; 10 positions agree with TRBD2. CDR1 is MNHNS and CDR2 is SASEGT in the germline V gene. The CDR3 is 15 amino acids. With V trimmed by 0 bases and J by 6 bases, 5 bases remained unmatched.

This sequence joins TRBV19 and TRBJ1-2, with D possibly matching TRBD1 (5 bases). CDR1 and CDR2 (germline): LNHDA, SQIVND (reference sequence). Deletions cut 4 bases from V and 4 bases from J, with 16 bases between. CDR3 size: 15 residues. Here the CDR3 reads CASSSSVARAYGYTF. Here the CDR3 DNA reads TGTGCCAGTAGTAGCTCCGTGGCCAGGGCCTATGGCTACACCTTC.

The genes are TRBV25-1 and TRBJ2-3; no firm D call. Germline V lookup: CDR1 MGHDK, CDR2 SYGVNS. The CDR3 covers 13 residues. V was shortened by 2 bases and J by 1 base, with 4 bases between the two germline ends. The CDR3 sequence: CASSEQGTDTQYF. CDR3 bases: TGTGCCAGCAGTGAACAGGGCACAGATACGCAGTATTTT.

The J gene is TRBJ2-1, the V gene TRBV3-1 (or the pseudogene TRBV3-2); 10 bases map to TRBD2. Germline CDR1 LGHDT, CDR2 YNNKEL (reference sequence). There are 17 residues in the CDR3. Trimming removed 2 bases from V and 1 base from J; junction bases left unmatched: 5. DNA of the CDR3: TGTGCCAGCAGCCAACCGGAACTAGCGGGGTCCTACAATGAGCAGTTCTTC. Translating it yields CASSQPELAGSYNEQFF.

The chain is built from TRBV5-1 and TRBJ2-5; TRBD2 aligns across 7 bases. Germline assignment: CDR1 SGHRS and CDR2 YFSETQ. V trimming: 4 bases; J trimming: 1 base; junction bases outside the gene matches: 16. This CDR3 has 18 amino acids. CDR3 nucleotides: TGCGCCAGCAGCCCTAGGCGCGGACTAGGAGGATTCCAAGAGACCCAGTACTTC. As protein: CASSPRRGLGGFQETQYF.

The rearrangement uses TRBV7-2 and TRBJ1-6; D call uncertain. This CDR3 is built from 15 residues. Per the germline V gene, CDR1 is SGHTA and CDR2 is FQGNSA. Deletions cut 5 bases from V and 4 bases from J, with 12 bases between. CDR3 amino acids: CASSPDRGYNSPLHF. The CDR3 nucleotides are TGTGCCAGCAGCCCCGACCGGGGTTATAATTCACCCCTCCACTTT.

The rearrangement joins TRBV5-1 to TRBJ2-5; D is unresolved. V lost 5 bases, J lost 4 bases, and 12 bases lay in between. CDR3 length: 13 residues. Per germline, CDR1 SGHRS and CDR2 YFSETQ. The CDR3 reads CASRHTAAETQYF. CDR3 coding DNA: TGCGCCAGCAGACATACCGCCGCAGAGACCCAGTACTTC.

A remark on this clone: Within the sample, other DNA sequences also encode this same CDR3. The chain has TRBV9 and TRBJ2-2, with D maybe TRBD1 (6 bases). Germline CDR1 is SGDLS and CDR2 is YYNGEE. The CDR3 runs to 16 residues. V lost 2 bases and J 2 bases, leaving 13 bases between the germline ends. The CDR3 reads CASSVRDTPNTGELFF. The DNA for the CDR3 is TGTGCCAGCAGCGTTAGGGACACTCCCAACACCGGGGAGCTGTTTTTT.

The chain recombines TRBV5-1 with TRBJ1-6, with D perhaps matching TRBD1 (5 bases). V was cut by 0 bases and J by 7 bases, with 14 bases left in between. Germline CDR1 and CDR2: SGHRS and YFSETQ. CDR3 length: 16 amino acids. The CDR3 DNA sequence: TGCGCCAGCAGCTTGGAAGGGGTCGGGCTAAATTCACCCCTCCACTTT. This gives the protein CASSLEGVGLNSPLHF.

The chain links TRBV7-2 to TRBJ1-1, with D perhaps TRBD1 (6 bases). The length of the CDR3 is 15 residues. Trimming shortened V by 5 bases and J by 3 bases, and 16 bases separated the two germline ends. Germline assignment: CDR1 SGHTA and CDR2 FQGNSA. CDR3 sequence (DNA): TGTGCCAGCAGCGGATTACAACCAGGGGACACTGAAGCTTTCTTT. Protein sequence: CASSGLQPGDTEAFF.

The gene calls are TRBV6-1 and TRBJ1-2; 7 positions agree with TRBD1. The CDR3 sequence is 15 residues long. Trimming at V came to 2 bases and at J to 0 bases, leaving 3 bases not matched to a gene. CDR1 and CDR2 (germline): MNHNS, SASEGT. The CDR3 nucleotides are TGTGCCAGCAGTGAAAGTACAGGGGCTAACTATGGCTACACCTTC. The encoded protein is CASSESTGANYGYTF.

The rearrangement uses TRBV7-7 and TRBJ1-1; D gene unclear. CDR3 length: 13 residues. V was shortened by 5 bases and J by 1 base, with 8 bases between the two germline ends. Germline V lookup: CDR1 SSHAT, CDR2 FNYEAQ (reference sequence). The CDR3 nucleotides are TGTGCCAGCAGCGTTAGCCAGAACACTGAAGCTTTCTTT. This gives the protein CASSVSQNTEAFF.

The rearrangement links TRBV7-6 to TRBJ1-3; the match to TRBD1 covers 7 bases. The CDR3 is made up of 15 amino acids. With 5 bases clipped from V and 4 bases from J, the junction kept 8 bases outside the gene matches. In germline, CDR1 is SGHVS, CDR2 FNYEAQ. The CDR3 loop reads CASSVGGAVGNTIYF. CDR3 DNA: TGTGCCAGCAGCGTAGGGGGCGCCGTCGGAAACACCATATATTTT.

The chain combines TRBV2 with TRBJ1-1; possibly TRBD1 for D (6 bases). Germline CDR1 and CDR2: SNHLY and FYNNEI. Trimming removed 5 bases from V and 3 bases from J, with 13 bases in between. The CDR3 loop spans 14 amino acids. CDR3 loop: CASSSGTMYTEAFF. DNA of the CDR3: TGTGCCAGCAGTTCCGGGACAATGTACACTGAAGCTTTCTTT.

Concerning this clone itself: The same CDR3 arises from other DNA sequences in this sample as well. The CDR3 region has the DNA TGTGCCAGCAGCCAAGTGGCAGGCTCCTATGGCTACACCTTC. Amino acid sequence: CASSQVAGSYGYTF. The chain couples TRBV3-1 (or the pseudogene TRBV3-2) to TRBJ1-2; D unresolved. Trimming removed 1 base from V and 4 bases from J, with 10 bases in between. CDR1 and CDR2 from the germline V gene are LGHDT and YNNKEL (reference sequence). This CDR3 contains 14 residues.